The T cell receptor beta chain under discussion was sequenced for a study of T-cell reconstitution after alpha-beta-depleted transplantation in children. Findings of the study overall: Reports say that about two months after transplant, the alpha-beta T cells came out of several hundred graft clones that had expanded. After one year, T-cell counts and TCRbeta diversity mostly came from new T cells. Surviving recipient T cells and thymic progenitors produced the high day-60 TCRbeta diversity seen in some patients.

There are 12 residues in the CDR3. Germline V gives CDR1 SGHRS, CDR2 YFSETQ. The V and J ends lost 0 bases and 6 bases respectively, with 7 bases between them. A library of TCRbeta sequences, prepared with unique molecular identifiers, was generated. TCRdb re-analysed the PCR reads in MiXCR, keeping a single row per CDR3 protein. The sample holds 250,000 to 300,000 distinct CDR3 sequences; roughly a tenth are singletons and the top ten take about 8%. This clonotype was recorded at least ten times. Its antigen is unidentified. The receptor's source is a boy under three years old with acute myeloid leukemia, due to receive a stem cell transplant. The genes are TRBV5-1 and TRBJ2-7, with D hard to call. Here the sequenced sample was PBMCs, taken before TCRalphabeta/CD19-depleted stem cell transplant. CDR3 DNA sequence: TGCGCCAGCAGCTTGGATTGGACCGAGCAGTACTTC. As protein: CASSLDWTEQYF.